Listed here are 27 T cell receptor beta chains from one sample, sequenced in a study of blood T cell repertoires in COVID-19. Measured with immunoSEQ multiplex PCR; TCRdb has only the in-frame clones, and not every one. This sample yields 350,000 to 450,000 clones, of which 75% to 90% are seen a single time; about 1.1% belongs to the top ten. Sequencing used PBMCs or T cells enriched from blood (not recorded which). These receptors all stem from a man in his thirties or forties who had recovered from COVID-19.

The gene calls are TRBV27 and TRBJ1-4, with D possibly matching TRBD1 (5 bases). CDR3 length: 13 residues. V shed 3 bases and J shed 13 bases, with 15 bases lying between them. Germline V gene lookup returns CDR1 MNHEY and CDR2 SMNVEV (reference sequence). The CDR3 region has the DNA TGTGCCAGCAGTTTCAGCGGGGGTGGGCTACTGTTTTTT. Amino acid sequence: CASSFSGGGLLFF. Using reference TRBV27 and TRBJ1-4 for the parts outside the CDR3, the full variable domain is EAQVTQNPRYLITVTGKKLTVTCSQNMNHEYMSWYRQDPGLGLRQIYYSMNVEVTDKGDVPEGYKVSRKEKRNFPLILESPSPNQTSLYFCASSFSGGGLLFFGSGTQLSVL.

The genes are TRBV3-1 (or the pseudogene TRBV3-2) and TRBJ2-7; D may be TRBD1 (5 bases). Germline assignment: CDR1 LGHDT and CDR2 YNNKEL (reference sequence). The CDR3 length is 13 residues. V was pared by 4 bases and J by 4 bases, with 11 bases between. The CDR3 sequence: CASSLRKGYEQYF. The CDR3 DNA follows: TGTGCCAGCAGCCTCCGGAAGGGGTACGAGCAGTACTTC.

This chain joins TRBV27 and TRBJ2-3; 10 nucleotides line up with TRBD1. CDR1 and CDR2 (germline): MNHEY, SMNVEV (reference sequence). CDR3 length equals 17 residues. V was clipped by 5 bases and J by 4 bases; unmatched bases: 12. The CDR3 DNA reads as TGTGCCAGCAGTCAACTGGGACAGGGGAAAGGGGCAGATACGCAGTATTTT. Protein sequence: CASSQLGQGKGADTQYF.

CDR3 coding DNA: TGTGCCAGCAGCTTAGATGTGACAGGGGGTTCCCACGAGCAGTACTTC. Its translation: CASSLDVTGGSHEQYF. This chain joins TRBV7-8 and TRBJ2-7, with TRBD1 identical over 9 bases. Germline V CDR1 and CDR2: SGHVS, FQNEAQ. Germline trimming cut 1 base from V and 5 bases from J; bases unmatched to any gene: 9. The CDR3 spans 16 residues.

J is TRBJ1-4 and V is TRBV2; D ambiguous. V shed 6 bases and J shed 4 bases, with 9 bases lying between them. The CDR3 contains 13 residues. Germline V gene sequence: CDR1 SNHLY, CDR2 FYNNEI. CDR3 loop: CASRWQRNEKLFF. The CDR3 nucleotides read TGTGCCAGCAGATGGCAGCGTAATGAAAAACTGTTTTTT.

The rearrangement links TRBV30 to TRBJ2-3, with 9 bases identical to TRBD2. V was pared by 0 bases and J by 1 base, with 5 bases of the junction left unmatched. CDR3 size: 16 residues. The germline gives CDR1 GTSNPN, CDR2 SVGIG (reference sequence). The CDR3 nucleotides read TGTGCCTGGAGTGTACGTAGACTAGCGGGCACAGATACGCAGTATTTT. It translates to CAWSVRRLAGTDTQYF.

This chain joins TRBV19 and TRBJ2-7, with 9 bases identical to TRBD1. CDR1 LNHDA and CDR2 SQIVND come from the germline V gene (reference sequence). Losses at the gene ends were 10 bases for V and 2 bases for J; bases not matched to a gene: 9. This CDR3 has 14 residues. The CDR3 region has the DNA TGTGCCACCGACGAGGGACAGGGAACCTACGAGCAGTACTTC. This encodes CATDEGQGTYEQYF.

The rearrangement joins TRBV7-9 to TRBJ1-2, with unresolved D. In germline, CDR1 is SEHNR, CDR2 FQNEAQ (reference sequence). The CDR3 sequence is 14 residues long. Trimming stripped 0 bases from V and 4 bases from J, with 9 bases between. CDR3 nucleotides: TGTGCCAGCAGCTTAGCGGCAGGCGTCTATGGCTACACCTTC. Amino acid sequence: CASSLAAGVYGYTF.

This clone has only one observation. The chain couples TRBV19 to TRBJ1-1, with TRBD1 matching over 10 bases. The V segment lost 2 bases and the J segment 4 bases; nucleotides outside the gene matches: 4. Per the germline V gene, CDR1 is LNHDA and CDR2 is SQIVND (reference sequence). The CDR3 is made up of 15 amino acids. In DNA, the CDR3 is TGTGCCAGTAGTATACAGGGACAGGGGAGCACTGAAGCTTTCTTT. Amino acid sequence: CASSIQGQGSTEAFF.

This clone was counted a few times. The chain recombines TRBV21-1 with TRBJ1-5; no check of the table's D call, TRBD1, against the DNA was made. TRBV21-1 is assigned pseudogene status. The CDR3 sequence is 14 residues long. The CDR3 DNA reads as TGTGCCAGCAGCGAGACAGGTGCCCGGCAGCCCCAGCATTTT. As protein: CASSETGARQPQHF.

V gene TRBV15 combines with J gene TRBJ2-7; 7 bases are shared with TRBD1. Germline CDR1 reads LNHNV; CDR2 reads YYDKDF (reference sequence). With V trimmed by 1 base and J by 1 base, 4 bases remained unmatched. CDR3 length equals 15 residues. The CDR3, as DNA: TGTGCCACCAGCAGAGGGGCCAGGGGGTCCTACGAGCAGTACTTC. Protein sequence: CATSRGARGSYEQYF.

J is TRBJ2-7 and V is TRBV5-1; 9 bases agree with TRBD1. The CDR3 length is 15 residues. V lost 4 bases, J lost 4 bases, and 9 bases stayed unmatched. Germline CDR1 and CDR2: SGHRS and YFSETQ. In DNA, the CDR3 is TGCGCCAGCAGCCAAGAGCCGGGACAGGGTTACGAGCAGTACTTC. Its translation: CASSQEPGQGYEQYF. The variable domain in full, completed from reference TRBV5-1 and TRBJ2-7, reads KAGVTQTPRYLIKTRGQQVTLSCSPISGHRSVSWYQQTPGQGLQFLFEYFSETQRNKGNFPGRFSGRQFSNSRSEMNVSTLELGDSALYLCASSQEPGQGYEQYFGPGTRLTVT.

V and J are TRBV29-1 and TRBJ2-7; perhaps TRBD1 as D (7 bases). Germline V gives CDR1 SQVTM, CDR2 ANQGSEA. The CDR3 consists of 13 residues. The ends were cut back, 6 bases at V and 2 bases at J, with 14 bases in the middle. The CDR3 sequence: CSVADRRAYEQYF. The CDR3 DNA reads TGCAGCGTCGCGGACAGGAGGGCCTACGAGCAGTACTTC.

In this sample, this clone turned up once. V is TRBV6-5 and J is TRBJ1-6, with D possibly being TRBD1 (6 bases). Germline V lookup: CDR1 MNHEY, CDR2 SVGAGI. The CDR3 has 15 amino acids. The V and J ends lost 6 bases and 10 bases respectively, with 19 bases between them. The CDR3 spells CASRLIEGGRSPLHF. CDR3 DNA: TGTGCCAGCAGACTAATAGAGGGGGGGAGATCACCCCTCCACTTT.

V and J are TRBV19 and TRBJ1-1, with TRBD1 matching over 9 bases. Germline assignment: CDR1 LNHDA and CDR2 SQIVND (reference sequence). This CDR3 has 14 amino acids. The V and J ends lost 4 bases and 8 bases, in that order; junction bases with no gene match: 8. The chain's CDR3 is CASSTGQGPIEAFF. The CDR3 region has the DNA TGTGCCAGTAGTACGGGACAGGGCCCTATCGAAGCTTTCTTT.

This clone was counted many times. The rearrangement links TRBV4-1 to TRBJ1-5, with TRBD1 identical over 10 bases. V shed 5 bases and J 5 bases; nucleotides not matched to a gene: 6. From germline, CDR1 is MGHRA and CDR2 YSYEKL. This CDR3 contains 15 residues. CDR3 residues: CASSAGQGTDQPQHF. The CDR3 DNA reads as TGCGCCAGCAGCGCGGGACAGGGGACCGATCAGCCCCAGCATTTT.

This clone was seen once. The CDR3 sequence: CASSPPGESPFYGYTF. The DNA for the CDR3 is TGTGCCAGCAGTCCTCCAGGGGAGTCACCGTTCTATGGCTACACCTTC. The chain has TRBV27 and TRBJ1-2, with a tentative D call TRBD1 (6 bases). The CDR3 runs to 16 residues. V was cut by 5 bases and J by 4 bases, with 20 bases left in between. Germline lookup yields CDR1 MNHEY and CDR2 SMNVEV (reference sequence).

This CDR3 is CASSPTGSAGEKLFF. The CDR3 nucleotides read TGTGCCAGCAGCCCCACCGGGAGCGCAGGTGAAAAACTGTTTTTT. The chain joins TRBV3-1 (or the pseudogene TRBV3-2) to TRBJ1-4; no clear D. Trimming removed 4 bases from V and 7 bases from J, with 16 bases in between. This CDR3 comprises 15 residues. The V gene's germline CDR1 is LGHDT and CDR2 YNNKEL (reference sequence).

In DNA form, the CDR3 reads TGTGCCAGCAGCTTAGGAGGGGGCAGGGAGAACACTGAAGCTTTCTTT. Translated, it gives CASSLGGGRENTEAFF. The gene calls are TRBV13 and TRBJ1-1, with 7 bases lining up with TRBD1. Germline V CDR1 and CDR2: PRHDT, FYEKMQ (reference sequence). After removal of 0 bases from V and 1 base from J, the junction contained 5 bases not matched to a gene. The CDR3 contains 16 residues.

This chain uses TRBV24-1 with TRBJ2-3; 10 positions match TRBD2. The CDR3 spans 18 residues. Germline loops: CDR1 KGHDR, CDR2 SFDVKD. The V gene end was trimmed by 4 bases and the J gene end by 0 bases; junction bases not matched to a gene: 9. The CDR3 region is CATSDRRLAGASTDTQYF. CDR3 nucleotide sequence: TGTGCCACCAGTGACCGTCGACTAGCGGGCGCCAGCACAGATACGCAGTATTTT.

J is TRBJ2-3 and V is TRBV6-1; a weak D match, TRBD1 (5 bases). With 3 bases removed from V and 4 bases from J, the gap between germline ends came to 17 bases. Germline lookup yields CDR1 MNHNS and CDR2 SASEGT. CDR3 size: 16 residues. In DNA, the CDR3 is TGTGCCAGCAGTGAGGGGCTCCTGGAGCTTTCAGATACGCAGTATTTT. It codes for CASSEGLLELSDTQYF.

This chain links TRBV6-5 with TRBJ2-1; maybe TRBD1 (5 bases). Germline V lookup: CDR1 MNHEY, CDR2 SVGAGI. The length of the CDR3 is 15 residues. Trimming took 7 bases from V and 3 from J, leaving 16 bases between them. CDR3 DNA: TGTGCCAGCAAGGATCGACAGATGGACTACAATGAGCAGTTCTTC. Translating gives CASKDRQMDYNEQFF.

This chain uses TRBV5-1 with TRBJ2-5, with D possibly TRBD2 on 5 matching bases. The V and J ends lost 0 bases and 2 bases respectively, with 17 bases between them. CDR1 is SGHRS, CDR2 YFSETQ, per germline. This CDR3 contains 17 residues. CDR3 amino acids: CASSLARESTQQETQYF. CDR3 sequence (DNA): TGCGCCAGCAGCTTGGCAAGGGAGTCTACCCAGCAAGAGACCCAGTACTTC.

V is TRBV10-2 and J is TRBJ2-1; D remains unclear. Looked up from germline, CDR1 is WSHSY and CDR2 is SAAADI. V was cut by 0 bases and J by 9 bases, with 9 bases left in between. The CDR3 consists of 13 residues. CDR3 DNA sequence: TGCGCCAGCAGTGAGTCACTCCAGGTTGAGCAGTTCTTC. Encoded protein: CASSESLQVEQFF.

The table lists this clone with a count of one. In nucleotides, the CDR3 is TGCGCCAGCAGCTCCGCGGGTGGACAGGGGCTACTAGGGTTACTAGACGAGCAGTACTTC. Protein product: CASSSAGGQGLLGLLDEQYF. The rearrangement joins TRBV5-1 to TRBJ2-7; 9 bases are shared with TRBD1. CDR3 length: 20 residues. Trimming took 3 bases from V and 5 from J; bases not matched to a gene: 24. Germline loops: CDR1 SGHRS, CDR2 YFSETQ.

The chain employs TRBV27 and TRBJ2-2; D possibly corresponds to TRBD1 (5 bases). The V and J ends lost 4 bases and 7 bases respectively, with 16 bases between them. The CDR3 is made up of 15 amino acids. Germline V gene sequence: CDR1 MNHEY, CDR2 SMNVEV (reference sequence). The CDR3 loop is CASSSDPGWFGELFF. CDR3 bases: TGTGCCAGCAGTTCGGATCCAGGGTGGTTCGGGGAGCTGTTTTTT.

V usage is TRBV28 and J usage is TRBJ2-5, with a tentative D call TRBD1 (6 bases). This CDR3 comprises 15 residues. Germline assignment: CDR1 MDHEN and CDR2 SYDVKM. V shed 5 bases and J shed 1 base, with 14 bases lying between them. CDR3 nucleotide sequence: TGTGCCAGCAGTCGAACCGGGACATTCCAAGAGACCCAGTACTTC. Amino acid sequence: CASSRTGTFQETQYF.